The 17 T cell receptor beta chains given below trace back to one sample, sequenced in a study of shared clonotypes between healthy human individuals. Sequencing was performed with immunoSEQ multiplex PCR; in TCRdb, only in-frame clones are kept and a portion is missing. Counted here are 950,000 to 1,200,000 clones, roughly 80% occurring once; the ten biggest clones make up roughly 0.9%. Sequenced input: memory CD4+ T cells from PBMCs. Subset meaning: CD45RA-negative fraction. These receptors were obtained from a man younger than 35 in good health. Some clones in this sample may be carry-over from other donors' samples.

This clone has just one count. The rearrangement joins TRBV7-8 to TRBJ1-5; 7 bases agree with TRBD1. The CDR3 contains 16 residues. V lost 1 base, J lost 3 bases, and 6 bases stayed unmatched. Germline V lookup: CDR1 SGHVS, CDR2 FQNEAQ. DNA for the CDR3: TGTGCCAGCAGCTTAGTTGGGGACAGACCCAATCAGCCCCAGCATTTT. This encodes CASSLVGDRPNQPQHF.

The rearrangement links TRBV10-1 to TRBJ1-1; perhaps TRBD1 as D (5 bases). V was cut by 8 bases and J by 2 bases, with 15 bases left in between. There are 14 residues in the CDR3. Germline loops: CDR1 WNHNN, CDR2 SYGVQD (reference sequence). CDR3 region: CASLSPTVNTEAFF. CDR3 nucleotide sequence: TGCGCCAGCCTCTCCCCGACAGTCAACACTGAAGCTTTCTTT.

This CDR3 reads CASSPDRAYNEQFF. The CDR3 DNA follows: TGTGCCAGCAGCCCGGACAGGGCCTACAATGAGCAGTTCTTC. The chain has TRBV7-2 and TRBJ2-1; the match to TRBD1 covers 8 bases. Germline V gene sequence: CDR1 SGHTA, CDR2 FQGNSA. The CDR3 is 14 residues long. J was trimmed by 2 bases and V by 5 bases; bases with no gene match: 2.

The chain joins TRBV28 to TRBJ2-7; D is possibly TRBD2 (5 bases). The germline V gene has CDR1 MDHEN and CDR2 SYDVKM. This CDR3 has 14 amino acids. V was trimmed by 7 bases and J by 3 bases, leaving 16 bases between them. The chain's CDR3 is CASTPSGTFYEQYF. For the CDR3, the DNA is TGTGCCAGCACCCCCAGCGGCACGTTCTACGAGCAGTACTTC. Supplemented by reference TRBV28 and TRBJ2-7, the full variable domain reads DVKVTQSSRYLVKRTGEKVFLECVQDMDHENMFWYRQDPGLGLRLIYFSYDVKMKEKGDIPEGYSVSREKKERFSLILESASTNQTSMYLCASTPSGTFYEQYFGPGTRLTVT.

The sample holds a few counts of this clone. The CDR3 nucleotides read TGCAGCGTTGCCTACGGCGCAGGGCGGACAGATACGCAGTATTTT. Translation: CSVAYGAGRTDTQYF. This sequence joins TRBV29-1 and TRBJ2-3, with a weak D call TRBD1 (5 bases). This CDR3 has 15 amino acids. V was shortened by 4 bases and J by 3 bases, with 17 bases between the two germline ends. Germline assignment: CDR1 SQVTM and CDR2 ANQGSEA.

The rearrangement uses TRBV15 and TRBJ2-7; TRBD2 aligns across 14 bases. Germline V gives CDR1 LNHNV, CDR2 YYDKDF (reference sequence). This CDR3 is 15 amino acids long. With 9 bases clipped from V and 1 base from J, the junction kept 5 bases outside the gene matches. The CDR3 DNA sequence: TGTGCCACTACACGGACTAGCGGGAGGTCCTACGAGCAGTACTTC. Translation gives CATTRTSGRSYEQYF.

This clone turned up a few times. At the DNA level, this CDR3 is encoded by other sequences in the same sample as well. The V call is TRBV7-2, the J call TRBJ2-1; D unresolved. Germline V CDR1 and CDR2: SGHTA, FQGNSA. The CDR3 spans 14 residues. V was clipped by 3 bases and J by 0 bases, with 6 bases between them. CDR3 region: CASSFSGSYNEQFF. For the CDR3, the DNA is TGTGCCAGCAGCTTCAGTGGCTCCTACAATGAGCAGTTCTTC. Full variable domain (remainder filled in from reference TRBV7-2 and TRBJ2-1): GAGVSQSPSNKVTEKGKDVELRCDPISGHTALYWYRQSLGQGLEFLIYFQGNSAPDKSGLPSDRFSAERTGGSVSTLTIQRTQQEDSAVYLCASSFSGSYNEQFFGPGTRLTVL.

V usage is TRBV20-1 and J usage is TRBJ1-5; D uncertain. The germline V gene has CDR1 DFQATT and CDR2 SNEGSKA (reference sequence). Trimming removed 6 bases at V and 7 bases at J, with 10 bases between. The CDR3 contains 11 residues. CDR3 sequence: CSALAGQPQHF. CDR3 DNA sequence: TGCAGTGCACTTGCGGGACAGCCCCAGCATTTT.

This chain links TRBV2 with TRBJ2-1, with D possibly TRBD2 on 5 matching bases. Trimming took off 4 bases at V and 5 bases at J, with 9 bases between the two ends. Germline values: CDR1 SNHLY, CDR2 FYNNEI. The CDR3 is 13 amino acids. In nucleotides, the CDR3 is TGTGCCAGCAGTGCGCTACTAGACAATGAGCAGTTCTTC. This gives the protein CASSALLDNEQFF.

V is TRBV7-9 and J is TRBJ2-7; tentatively, D is TRBD2 (5 bases). Germline values: CDR1 SEHNR, CDR2 FQNEAQ (reference sequence). The CDR3 covers 16 residues. Trimming stripped 0 bases from V and 0 bases from J, with 12 bases between. The CDR3 bases are TGTGCCAGCAGCTTAGCCGGACTCAGGAGCTCCTACGAGCAGTACTTC. Translated: CASSLAGLRSSYEQYF.

The chain employs TRBV7-9 and TRBJ2-2, with D maybe TRBD1 (6 bases). Deletions cut 6 bases from V and 6 bases from J, with 17 bases between. CDR1 SEHNR and CDR2 FQNEAQ come from the germline V gene (reference sequence). There are 15 residues in the CDR3. CDR3 residues: CASRTQGAGPGELFF. CDR3 DNA: TGTGCCAGCAGGACACAGGGTGCGGGCCCCGGGGAGCTGTTTTTT.

This clone appeared once. The rearrangement uses TRBV5-1 and TRBJ1-4; perhaps TRBD1 as D (6 bases). CDR1 and CDR2 (germline): SGHRS, YFSETQ. The CDR3 length is 17 residues. V shed 4 bases and J shed 2 bases, with 18 bases lying between them. In nucleotides, the CDR3 is TGCGCCAGCAGCCAAGTAGTGGGGGCCGGGACTAATGAAAAACTGTTTTTT. Residues: CASSQVVGAGTNEKLFF.

This sequence joins TRBV5-1 and TRBJ1-2; TRBD1 aligns across 7 bases. From germline, CDR1 is SGHRS and CDR2 YFSETQ. The ends lost 2 bases at V and 4 bases at J; junction bases unmatched: 8. The CDR3 extends over 15 amino acids. The CDR3 bases are TGCGCCAGCAGCTTAGCGACAGGGTCGTCCTATGGCTACACCTTC. It is translated as CASSLATGSSYGYTF.

This clone has a handful of counts. This sequence joins TRBV6-5 and TRBJ1-2; possible D gene TRBD1, 5 bases. The CDR3 covers 13 residues. Germline V lookup: CDR1 MNHEY, CDR2 SVGAGI. Trimming removed 2 bases at V and 7 bases at J, with 11 bases between. CDR3 sequence reads: CASSYPGLGGYTF. The CDR3 DNA is TGTGCCAGCAGTTACCCGGGGCTGGGTGGCTACACCTTC.

V usage is TRBV27 and J usage is TRBJ1-5; the D gene is possibly TRBD1 (5 bases). V was cut by 7 bases and J by 3 bases, with 13 bases left in between. The CDR3 runs to 14 residues. CDR1 and CDR2 from the germline V gene are MNHEY and SMNVEV (reference sequence). In nucleotides, the CDR3 is TGTGCCAGCAAAGTTGGGGGAACCAATCAGCCCCAGCATTTT. Translation: CASKVGGTNQPQHF.

J is TRBJ2-1 and V is TRBV5-1; 13 bases are shared with TRBD2. Germline CDR1 SGHRS, CDR2 YFSETQ. The CDR3 has 15 amino acids. V shed 4 bases and J 4 bases; nucleotides not matched to a gene: 2. The CDR3 region has the DNA TGCGCCAGCAGCCGACTAGCGGGGGGTTACAATGAGCAGTTCTTC. It specifies CASSRLAGGYNEQFF.

This chain uses TRBV6-1 with TRBJ2-7; TRBD1 might be the D (5 bases). CDR1 MNHNS and CDR2 SASEGT come from the germline V gene. Trimming took 3 bases from V and 2 from J, leaving 11 bases between them. The CDR3 covers 14 residues. CDR3 nucleotide sequence: TGTGCCAGCAGTGAGGACAACTACACCTACGAGCAGTACTTC. Translated: CASSEDNYTYEQYF.